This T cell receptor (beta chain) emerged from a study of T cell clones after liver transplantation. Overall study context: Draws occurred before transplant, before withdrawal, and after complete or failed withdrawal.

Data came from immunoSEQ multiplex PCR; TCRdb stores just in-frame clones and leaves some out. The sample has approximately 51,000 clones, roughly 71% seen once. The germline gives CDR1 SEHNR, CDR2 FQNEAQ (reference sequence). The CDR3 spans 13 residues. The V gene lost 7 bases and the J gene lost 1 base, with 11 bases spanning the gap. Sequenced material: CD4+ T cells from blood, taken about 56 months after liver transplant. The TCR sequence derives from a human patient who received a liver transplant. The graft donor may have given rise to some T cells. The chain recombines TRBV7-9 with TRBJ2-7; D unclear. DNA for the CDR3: TGTGCCAGCATCGAAGACGGATCCTACGAGCAGTACTTC. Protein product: CASIEDGSYEQYF.